The clone carrying this T cell receptor (beta chain) was found a few times. Sequencing used immunoSEQ multiplex PCR; TCRdb keeps in-frame clones, though not all of them. The sample yields roughly 400,000 clones, more than 70% seen once. The data stem from a study of blood T cell repertoires in COVID-19. CDR1 KGHSH and CDR2 LQKENI come from the germline V gene. V was shortened by 1 base and J by 9 bases, with 12 bases between the two germline ends. The CDR3 loop spans 13 amino acids. The sequenced material came from peripheral blood. The receptor was derived from a woman aged 60-70 years with COVID-19, enrolled during active disease. The chain has TRBV18 and TRBJ1-1; D perhaps matches TRBD1 (5 bases). The CDR3 here is CASSPRLTDKAFF. The DNA of the CDR3 is TGTGCCAGCTCACCACGTTTGACAGACAAAGCTTTCTTT.